This T cell receptor (beta chain) was identified during a study of cytomegalovirus exposure and HLA in healthy donors. The V and J ends lost 0 bases and 7 bases respectively, with 11 bases between them. This CDR3 is 14 amino acids long. Germline-derived CDR1 and CDR2 are SGHRS and YFSETQ. TCRdb's copy holds only in-frame clones and misses some; the assay was immunoSEQ multiplex PCR. The sample consists of 57,000 or so clones, over 90% of them appearing once. Material: PBMCs. The sequence was obtained from a man between 18 and 35 years old in good health and CMV-seronegative. V and J are TRBV5-1 and TRBJ2-1; D gene ambiguous. The CDR3 nucleotides read TGCGCCAGCAGCTTGGGTCCTTCCAGTAATGAGCAGTTCTTC. Its protein is CASSLGPSSNEQFF. Combining the CDR3 with reference TRBV5-1 and TRBJ2-1 gives the whole variable domain KAGVTQTPRYLIKTRGQQVTLSCSPISGHRSVSWYQQTPGQGLQFLFEYFSETQRNKGNFPGRFSGRQFSNSRSEMNVSTLELGDSALYLCASSLGPSSNEQFFGPGTRLTVL.